A selection of T cell receptor beta chains follows, all from one sample in a study of tumor-infiltrating lymphocytes in primary liver carcinoma. TCRdb used MiXCR to reprocess the multiplex PCR reads, holding one entry per CDR3 protein. The repertoire holds approximately 300,000 distinct CDR3 sequences, with roughly 60% as singletons. Sequenced: peripheral blood. All receptors come from a man in his forties with primary liver carcinoma and hepatitis B virus infection. CDR3s include the opening cysteine and the closing phenylalanine or tryptophan. Each record gives: V gene, J gene, clone size, D gene, CDR3 protein, CDR3 DNA. The D gene is left open where the match is weak. Expanded clones are given a class, and other clones once, few, many or no size at all.

TRBV7-9,TRBJ1-1,-,-,CASSQTANTEAFF,TGTGCCAGCAGCCAAACGGCGAACACTGAAGCTTTCTTT
TRBV12-3/TRBV12-4,TRBJ1-2,many,-,CASSMDLRGDYGYTF,TGTGCCAGCAGCATGGACCTCAGGGGCGACTATGGCTACACCTTC
TRBV7-9,TRBJ2-5,-,-,CASSLGNGAVQETQYF,TGTGCCAGCAGCTTAGGAAACGGGGCAGTCCAAGAGACCCAGTACTTC
TRBV5-1,TRBJ1-1,few,TRBD1,CASRPGQVGPNTEAFF,TGCGCCAGCAGACCTGGACAGGTCGGACCCAACACTGAAGCTTTCTTT
TRBV13,TRBJ1-2,-,-,CASSLDRFTIYGYTF,TGTGCCAGCAGCTTAGACCGATTTACTATCTATGGCTACACCTTC
TRBV6-1,TRBJ1-1,-,-,CASSASWGGTETFF,TGTGCCAGCAGTGCGAGTTGGGGGGGCACTGAAACTTTCTTT
TRBV28,TRBJ2-7,-,-,CASSLWQGSYEQYF,TGTGCCAGCAGTTTATGGCAGGGCTCCTACGAGCAGTACTTC
TRBV5-4,TRBJ2-1,many,TRBD2,CASSSRGGRANNEQFF,TGTGCCAGCAGCTCCCGGGGGGGGAGGGCTAACAATGAGCAGTTCTTC
TRBV28,TRBJ2-7,-,-,CASSSGPYEHYF,TGTGCCAGCAGTTCGGGGCCGTACGAGCACTACTTC
TRBV6-2/TRBV6-3,TRBJ2-7,few,TRBD1,CASRLSGQGAYEQYF,TGTGCCAGCAGACTGTCGGGACAGGGGGCCTACGAGCAGTACTTC
TRBV6-1,TRBJ1-2,few,-,CASRRTEPNYGYTF,TGTGCCAGCAGGCGGACAGAACCTAACTATGGCTACACCTTC
TRBV4-1,TRBJ2-3,-,-,CASHLSRRRIDTQYF,TGCGCCAGTCACCTTAGCAGGAGGAGGATAGATACGCAGTATTTT
TRBV5-1,TRBJ2-7,-,-,CASSSPGARAYEQYF,TGCGCCAGCAGCTCTCCCGGAGCGCGCGCCTACGAGCAGTACTTC
TRBV11-2,TRBJ2-7,-,-,CASSSNRNSYQQYF,TGCGCCAGCAGCTCTAACAGGAACTCCTATCAGCAGTACTTC
TRBV5-1,TRBJ1-3,-,-,CASSSTSSGNTIYF,TGCGCCAGCAGCTCGACCTCCTCTGGAAACACCATATATTTT
TRBV7-9,TRBJ2-5,-,TRBD2,CASSFLGTRETQYF,TGTGCCAGCAGCTTCCTCGGGACTAGGGAGACCCAGTACTTC
TRBV6-2/TRBV6-3,TRBJ2-5,many,TRBD1,CASSYDRQGFKETQYF,TGTGCCAGCAGTTACGATCGACAGGGATTCAAAGAGACCCAGTACTTC
TRBV19,TRBJ2-3,-,TRBD2,CASTRTSGATDTQYF,TGTGCCAGTACCAGGACTAGCGGAGCTACAGATACGCAGTATTTT
TRBV5-5,TRBJ2-1,-,-,CASCLGVTSEQFF,TGTGCCAGCTGCTTGGGGGTTACAAGTGAGCAGTTCTTC
TRBV4-1,TRBJ2-1,-,TRBD2,CANSQETSTVREQFF,TGCGCCAACAGTCAAGAGACTAGCACGGTCCGCGAGCAGTTCTTC
TRBV6-2/TRBV6-3,TRBJ1-2,few,-,CASSGRGCGYTF,TGTGCCAGCAGCGGACGGGGATGTGGCTACACCTTC
TRBV6-6,TRBJ2-5,-,-,CVSSVEEAQYF,TGTGTCAGCAGTGTGGAGGAGGCCCAGTACTTC
TRBV12-3/TRBV12-4,TRBJ2-5,many,-,CASSLGRLYQETQYF,TGTGCCAGCAGTTTGGGTCGACTGTACCAAGAGACCCAGTACTTC
TRBV2,TRBJ2-1,-,TRBD2,CASSPRSSGNNEQFF,TGTGCCAGCAGTCCGAGGAGTAGCGGGAACAATGAGCAGTTCTTC
TRBV11-3,TRBJ1-1,many,-,CASSPGYHKNTEAFF,TGTGCCAGCAGCCCCGGATACCACAAGAACACTGAAGCTTTCTTT
TRBV28,TRBJ2-5,few,TRBD2,CASSASGEETQYF,TGTGCCAGCAGTGCTAGCGGGGAAGAGACCCAGTACTTC
TRBV11-1,TRBJ2-1,-,TRBD1,CASSPDRVHNEQSF,TGTGCCAGCAGTCCGGACAGGGTGCACAATGAGCAGTCCTTC
TRBV11-1,TRBJ2-3,-,-,CASCSRDPSTDTQYF,TGTGCCAGCTGCTCACGGGACCCTAGCACAGATACCCAGTATTTT